These 27 T cell receptor beta chains came from one sample sequenced in a study of cytomegalovirus exposure and HLA in healthy donors. 60 Vbeta and 13 Jbeta primers were used in PCR. Profiling relied on immunoSEQ multiplex PCR, and the TCRdb table lists in-frame clones only, not all of them. The sample holds 150,000 to 200,000 clones, approximately 88% seen once. Input material: PBMCs. The source of these receptors is a boy between 10 and 17 years old in good health and CMV-seronegative.

CDR3: CASSETTGGLGRTEAFF. The CDR3 DNA reads TGTGCCAGCAGTGAGACGACAGGAGGTTTGGGTAGAACTGAAGCTTTCTTT. V gene TRBV6-4 combines with J gene TRBJ1-1; weak D call: TRBD1 (6 bases). Looked up from germline, CDR1 is MRHNA and CDR2 is SNTAGT. V gave up 3 bases and J gave up 5 bases, with 22 bases separating them. CDR3 length equals 17 residues.

The chain has TRBV7-6 and TRBJ1-1; D not resolved. The V gene lost 1 base and the J gene lost 8 bases, with 8 bases spanning the gap. The germline V gene encodes CDR1 SGHVS and CDR2 FNYEAQ. The CDR3 has 12 residues. This CDR3 is CASSLDFREAFF. Here the CDR3 DNA reads TGTGCCAGCAGCTTAGATTTTAGAGAAGCTTTCTTT.

The rearrangement joins TRBV30 to TRBJ2-7; D is uncertain. Germline CDR1 reads GTSNPN; CDR2 reads SVGIG (reference sequence). Trimming shortened V by 2 bases and J by 11 bases, and 7 bases separated the two germline ends. The CDR3 length is 9 residues. This chain's CDR3 is CAWSHKEYF. The CDR3 DNA reads TGTGCCTGGAGTCACAAAGAGTACTTC.

The chain has TRBV5-1 and TRBJ2-7; 9 bases are a match to TRBD2. This CDR3 spans 13 amino acids. V shed 1 base, J shed 4 bases, and the junction held 0 bases outside the gene matches. Germline-derived CDR1 and CDR2 are SGHRS and YFSETQ. The CDR3 coding sequence is TGCGCCAGCAGCTTGAGCGGGAGGTACGAGCAGTACTTC. This codes for CASSLSGRYEQYF.

This rearrangement joins TRBV30 to TRBJ2-5, with 11 bases fitting TRBD1. CDR1 is GTSNPN, CDR2 SVGIG, per germline (reference sequence). CDR3 length: 17 residues. With V trimmed by 0 bases and J by 5 bases, 11 bases remained unmatched. The DNA of the CDR3 is TGTGCCTGGAGTGTATTCGGACAGGGGGCTCGGATGGAGACCCAGTACTTC. Translation: CAWSVFGQGARMETQYF. The whole variable domain, remainder taken from reference TRBV30 and TRBJ2-5, is SQTIHQWPATLVQPVGSPLSLECTVEGTSNPNLYWYRQAAGRGLQLLFYSVGIGQISSEVPQNLSASRPQDRQFILSSKKLLLSDSGFYLCAWSVFGQGARMETQYFGPGTRLLVL.

The gene calls are TRBV5-4 and TRBJ1-3, with a possible D match to TRBD1 (5 bases). V gave up 1 base and J gave up 6 bases, with 11 bases separating them. The germline V gene encodes CDR1 SGHNT and CDR2 YYREEE (reference sequence). This CDR3 region has 14 residues. The CDR3 sequence: CASSLSGIVNTIYF. Here the CDR3 DNA reads TGTGCCAGCAGCTTGTCAGGGATAGTAAACACCATATATTTT. The full variable domain, its missing parts supplied by reference TRBV5-4 and TRBJ1-3, is ETGVTQSPTHLIKTRGQQVTLRCSSQSGHNTVSWYQQALGQGPQFIFQYYREEENGRGNFPPRFSGLQFPNYSSELNVNALELDDSALYLCASSLSGIVNTIYFGEGSWLTVV.

V is TRBV30 and J is TRBJ2-5, with TRBD2 identical over 8 bases. This CDR3 has 14 amino acids. After removal of 5 bases from V and 2 bases from J, the junction contained 7 bases not matched to a gene. CDR1 and CDR2 (germline): GTSNPN, SVGIG (reference sequence). CDR3 protein: CAWGAGTRQETQYF. CDR3 bases: TGTGCCTGGGGGGCCGGGACTAGGCAAGAGACCCAGTACTTC. The full variable domain, in which reference TRBV30 and TRBJ2-5 provide the parts outside the CDR3, is SQTIHQWPATLVQPVGSPLSLECTVEGTSNPNLYWYRQAAGRGLQLLFYSVGIGQISSEVPQNLSASRPQDRQFILSSKKLLLSDSGFYLCAWGAGTRQETQYFGPGTRLLVL.

The V and J genes are TRBV5-6 and TRBJ2-3; 8 positions agree with TRBD2. Losses at the gene ends were 2 bases for V and 2 bases for J; bases not matched to a gene: 7. The germline V gene encodes CDR1 SGHDT and CDR2 YYEEEE. The CDR3 consists of 16 residues. The DNA of the CDR3 is TGTGCCAGCAGCTTACCCAGCGGGGGTTTCACAGATACGCAGTATTTT. Translated, it gives CASSLPSGGFTDTQYF.

The J gene is TRBJ2-7, the V gene TRBV30; 12 bases line up with TRBD2. This CDR3 has 14 amino acids. Trimming cost V 3 bases and J 4 bases; bases outside gene matches: 4. The germline V gene has CDR1 GTSNPN and CDR2 SVGIG (reference sequence). The CDR3 sequence is CAWRPLAGGYEQYF. In DNA form, the CDR3 reads TGTGCCTGGAGACCACTAGCGGGAGGTTACGAGCAGTACTTC.

The J gene is TRBJ1-1, the V gene TRBV6-5; 7 bases line up with TRBD1. CDR3 size: 12 residues. V was pared by 8 bases and J by 7 bases, with 7 bases of the junction left unmatched. The V gene's germline CDR1 is MNHEY and CDR2 SVGAGI. The chain's CDR3 is CASAGQDREAFF. The CDR3 region has the DNA TGTGCCAGCGCCGGACAGGACCGTGAAGCTTTCTTT.

This chain links TRBV19 with TRBJ1-1; D is perhaps TRBD1 (5 bases). Germline V gene sequence: CDR1 LNHDA, CDR2 SQIVND (reference sequence). The CDR3 extends over 12 amino acids. V shed 7 bases and J shed 7 bases, with 13 bases lying between them. The CDR3 spells CASKEGQSEAFF. The CDR3 DNA is TGTGCCAGTAAGGAGGGGCAAAGTGAAGCTTTCTTT.

This chain links TRBV7-2 with TRBJ1-5; 7 bases fit TRBD1. V shed 2 bases, J shed 13 bases, and the junction held 8 bases outside the gene matches. This CDR3 has 13 residues. From germline, CDR1 is SGHTA and CDR2 FQGNSA. CDR3 sequence reads: CASSLKEGTAQHF. CDR3 nucleotides: TGTGCCAGCAGCTTAAAGGAGGGGACAGCGCAGCATTTT.

The V call is TRBV5-1, the J call TRBJ2-3, with 13 bases that match TRBD2. Germline V gene sequence: CDR1 SGHRS, CDR2 YFSETQ. V shed 1 base, J shed 4 bases, and the junction held 9 bases outside the gene matches. This CDR3 is 18 amino acids long. The chain's CDR3 is CASSLFTSGGAPPDTQYF. CDR3 in DNA: TGCGCCAGCAGCTTGTTCACTAGCGGGGGGGCCCCACCAGATACGCAGTATTTT.

This chain uses TRBV30 with TRBJ2-2; D uncertain. Germline V gives CDR1 GTSNPN, CDR2 SVGIG (reference sequence). The length of the CDR3 is 12 residues. Trimming pared 4 bases from V and 1 base from J, leaving 4 bases between. This CDR3 reads CAWTGNTGELFF. CDR3 DNA: TGTGCCTGGACAGGGAACACCGGGGAGCTGTTTTTT.

This clone was seen a few times. The chain joins TRBV6-6 to TRBJ1-4, with no clear D. The germline gives CDR1 MNHNY, CDR2 SVGAGI (reference sequence). The CDR3 runs 12 residues. V was clipped by 8 bases and J by 8 bases, with 12 bases between them. This CDR3 reads CASYGDVEKLFF. For the CDR3, the DNA is TGTGCCAGCTACGGGGATGTCGAAAAACTGTTTTTT.

The V gene is TRBV7-9, the J gene TRBJ1-2; a weak D match, TRBD1 (5 bases). The CDR3 loop spans 14 amino acids. The germline gives CDR1 SEHNR, CDR2 FQNEAQ (reference sequence). V was pared by 5 bases and J by 8 bases, with 18 bases between. In DNA, the CDR3 is TGTGCCAGCAGCCCCTCGGGGGGAGAAAGGGGCTACACCTTC. As protein: CASSPSGGERGYTF.

The gene calls are TRBV5-4 and TRBJ1-3; 7 nucleotides align to TRBD1. Germline CDR1 SGHNT, CDR2 YYREEE (reference sequence). Unmatched junction bases numbered 11, after V lost 4 bases and J lost 10 bases. This CDR3 region has 14 residues. CDR3 nucleotide sequence: TGTGCCAGCAGCACCGGGACAGAACCACAAACCATATATTTT. This gives the protein CASSTGTEPQTIYF.

J is TRBJ1-5 and V is TRBV7-2, with 7 bases aligning to TRBD1. Germline CDR1 reads SGHTA; CDR2 reads FQGNSA. V lost 7 bases and J lost 4; bases outside the gene matches: 4. The CDR3 spans 13 residues. For the CDR3, the DNA is TGTGCCAGCACAATGGACAGGAATCAGCCCCAGCATTTT. Protein product: CASTMDRNQPQHF.

The V gene is TRBV7-8, the J gene TRBJ1-5; D is possibly TRBD1 (6 bases). The germline V and J ends were trimmed by 1 base and 5 bases, with 18 bases remaining between them. Germline CDR1 and CDR2: SGHVS and FQNEAQ. The CDR3 consists of 17 residues. The CDR3 region has the DNA TGTGCCAGCAGCTTAGGGGCTGCGAACGGACAGTATCAGCCCCAGCATTTT. Its translation is CASSLGAANGQYQPQHF.

The rearrangement joins TRBV4-3 to TRBJ1-2, with D tentatively TRBD1 (6 bases). CDR3 size: 17 residues. V was clipped by 2 bases and J by 3 bases, with 19 bases between them. Germline-derived CDR1 and CDR2 are LGHNA and YSLEER. The chain's CDR3 is CASSQPGAALTDYGYTF. CDR3 sequence (DNA): TGCGCCAGCAGCCAACCAGGGGCGGCCCTCACGGACTATGGCTACACCTTC.

V usage is TRBV19 and J usage is TRBJ2-2, with 7 bases matching TRBD1. In germline, CDR1 is LNHDA, CDR2 SQIVND (reference sequence). This CDR3 is built from 15 residues. J gave up 3 bases and V 3 bases, and 4 bases lay outside the gene matches. CDR3 in amino acids: CASSINRGYTGELFF. The CDR3 nucleotides read TGTGCCAGTAGTATTAACAGGGGCTACACCGGGGAGCTGTTTTTT.

This sequence joins TRBV27 and TRBJ1-2; 7 bases align to TRBD1. The CDR3 sequence is 14 residues long. Germline V gives CDR1 MNHEY, CDR2 SMNVEV (reference sequence). Germline trimming cut 6 bases from V and 2 bases from J; bases unmatched to any gene: 6. The CDR3 nucleotides read TGTGCCAGCAGCCGGACAGGTGGAAACTATGGCTACACCTTC. Protein: CASSRTGGNYGYTF.

This chain uses TRBV6-1 with TRBJ1-2; D may be TRBD1 (5 bases). Germline V gives CDR1 MNHNS, CDR2 SASEGT. V lost 5 bases and J 5 bases, leaving 12 bases between the germline ends. The CDR3 spans 13 residues. The CDR3 loop is CASSWGGGYGYTF. CDR3 in DNA: TGTGCCAGCAGTTGGGGGGGAGGATATGGCTACACCTTC.

This clone appeared once. The chain recombines TRBV27 with TRBJ2-5; D ambiguous. The CDR3 is 13 amino acids. V lost 3 bases, J lost 2 bases, and 7 bases lay in between. Germline values: CDR1 MNHEY, CDR2 SMNVEV (reference sequence). The DNA of the CDR3 is TGTGCCAGCAGTTTGGTTCGGCAAGAGACCCAGTACTTC. Translated, it gives CASSLVRQETQYF.

A note on this clone: Other DNA sequences of this sample code for an identical CDR3. The chain carries TRBV5-4 and TRBJ2-2; a possible D gene is TRBD2 (6 bases). The germline V gene has CDR1 SGHNT and CDR2 YYREEE (reference sequence). V gave up 4 bases and J gave up 7 bases, with 20 bases separating them. CDR3 length equals 16 residues. This chain's CDR3 is CASSPPGLAGFGELFF. As DNA, the CDR3 is TGTGCCAGCAGCCCCCCGGGACTGGCGGGATTCGGGGAGCTGTTTTTT.

V and J are TRBV7-6 and TRBJ1-5, with D unclear. Trimming left V 4 bases short and J 3 bases short, with 7 bases between. This CDR3 has 13 amino acids. Germline CDR1 SGHVS, CDR2 FNYEAQ. The CDR3 here is CASSSSNNQPQHF. The DNA of the CDR3 is TGTGCCAGCAGCTCTAGCAACAATCAGCCCCAGCATTTT.

The rearrangement links TRBV10-3 to TRBJ1-1, with TRBD1 matching 7 bases. This CDR3 region has 14 residues. Germline V CDR1 and CDR2: ENHRY, SYGVKD. With 5 bases clipped from V and 6 bases from J, the junction kept 9 bases outside the gene matches. CDR3 in amino acids: CAISTKGQESEAFF. The CDR3 DNA follows: TGTGCCATCAGTACGAAAGGACAGGAATCTGAAGCTTTCTTT.